The rows below give T cell receptor beta chains drawn from one sample of a study of T cell responses to AZD1222 COVID-19 vaccine. Using immunoSEQ multiplex PCR, the repertoire was profiled, and TCRdb retains in-frame clones only, with some absent. The data show about 180,000 clones, 85% to 90% seen once. Sequenced material: peripheral blood, taken on day 0 of AZD1222 vaccination. These TCRs come from an adult in good health. The CDR3 runs from the conserved cysteine through the conserved F or W. The D gene is left open where the match is weak. Expanded clones are given a class, and other clones once, few, many or no size at all.

>TRBV7-9|-|TRBD1|TRBJ1-2
CASSAGTGVGYTF
TGTGCCAGCAGCGCCGGGACAGGGGTCGGCTACACCTTC
>TRBV15|-|-|TRBJ1-2
CATSTHRDPNYGYTF
TGTGCCACCAGCACTCACAGAGACCCTAACTATGGCTACACCTTC
>TRBV7-9|-|-|TRBJ1-2
CASSLGQQDGYTF
TGTGCCAGCAGCTTAGGACAGCAGGATGGCTACACCTTC
>TRBV2|-|-|TRBJ1-5
CASSEMQGNQPQHF
TGTGCCAGCAGTGAGATGCAGGGAAATCAGCCCCAGCATTTT
>TRBV5-1|-|TRBD1|TRBJ1-6
CASSWQTGGGSPLHF
TGCGCCAGCAGCTGGCAGACAGGGGGAGGTTCACCCCTCCACTTT
>TRBV5-5|-|-|TRBJ1-1
CASGSVRDSRSEAFF
TGTGCCAGCGGCTCCGTTCGGGATAGTAGAAGTGAAGCTTTCTTT
>TRBV2|-|-|TRBJ2-1
CASSGRQRSSYNEQFF
TGTGCCAGCAGTGGACGACAGAGAAGCTCCTACAATGAGCAGTTCTTC
>TRBV20-1|few|-|TRBJ2-7
CSAGGRDTQYF
TGCAGTGCCGGGGGTCGGGACACGCAGTACTTC
>TRBV7-2|-|-|TRBJ2-7
CASSLGSGTYEQYF
TGTGCCAGCAGCTTAGGTAGTGGGACCTACGAGCAGTACTTC
>TRBV30|-|-|TRBJ1-5
CAWSHGGDQPQHF
TGTGCCTGGAGTCACGGGGGAGATCAGCCCCAGCATTTT